This T cell receptor beta chain was found in a study of T cells in Graves' hyperthyroidism and ophthalmopathy. About the study: At initial diagnosis, before any treatment had begun, peripheral blood was obtained.

Germline assignment: CDR1 MNHNS and CDR2 SASEGT. The CDR3 numbers 13 amino acids, ends counted. The study based diagnoses on clinical symptoms, serum thyroxine and TRAb, thyroid ultrasound and orbital computed tomography. Authors of the study amplified TCR beta CDR3 regions from RNA transcripts. The primer set for the first-round RT-PCR of the TCR CDR3 was HTBI. One entry per CDR3 protein, called by TCRdb with MiXCR from the multiplex PCR reads. The sample lists 330,000 or so distinct CDR3 sequences, approximately 18% occurring once. Worth noting for this clonotype: Since no conserved phenylalanine or tryptophan closes the CDR3, a read error is the likely cause. It is unclear where the CDR3 begins or ends on the DNA, so no DNA is shown, and the CDR3 is as TCRdb lists it.

The origin of this receptor is a middle-aged woman with Graves' ophthalmopathy. J is TRBJ2-2 and V is TRBV6-1. The material sequenced was blood. The CDR3 here is CASKSLNTGEPFL.